Presented here are 29 T cell receptor beta chains from one specimen sequenced in a study of blood T cells in healthy people across ages. The second PCR ran about 6 to 12 cycles with a sample-barcoded 5' primer and J-beta primers. In TCRdb, the 5' RACE reads were re-called with MiXCR into one record per CDR3 protein. The sample includes 1.5 million to 2 million distinct CDR3 sequences, approximately 28% of them seen just once. Sequences were obtained from blood. The receptors were gathered from a woman in her 30s in good health.

This clonotype has a handful of counts. The chain carries TRBV29-1 and TRBJ1-2, with TRBD1 identical over 9 bases. The germline CDR1 and CDR2 sequences are SQVTM and ANQGSEA. V lost 5 bases and J lost 2; bases outside the gene matches: 12. The CDR3 contains 16 residues. CDR3 sequence (DNA): TGCAGCGTTTCCATGGGTGTTGGACAGGGGAACTATGGCTACACCTTC. Translating it yields CSVSMGVGQGNYGYTF.

This clonotype has only a few counts. The chain combines TRBV7-7 with TRBJ2-1; D is unresolved. In germline, CDR1 is SSHAT, CDR2 FNYEAQ (reference sequence). The CDR3 runs to 14 residues. V was shortened by 7 bases and J by 5 bases, with 15 bases between the two germline ends. CDR3 in amino acids: CASTDRARDNEQFF. The CDR3 DNA follows: TGTGCCAGCACGGACCGGGCGCGCGACAATGAGCAGTTCTTC.

This clonotype was counted a few times. The V and J genes are TRBV6-5 and TRBJ2-7; 9 nucleotides match TRBD1. CDR1 and CDR2 from the germline V gene are MNHEY and SVGAGI. The CDR3 has 17 residues. V lost 4 bases, J lost 1 base, and 11 bases stayed unmatched. The CDR3 spells CASSSGTGPKRSYEQYF. CDR3 nucleotides: TGTGCCAGCAGTTCCGGGACAGGGCCAAAAAGATCCTACGAGCAGTACTTC.

As DNA, the CDR3 is TGTGCCAGCAGCTTATGGCGGGGGGCCTACAATGAGCAGTTCTTC. Protein sequence: CASSLWRGAYNEQFF. The chain carries TRBV11-2 and TRBJ2-1, with 8 bases that match TRBD2. V lost 2 bases and J lost 2; bases outside the gene matches: 2. Germline CDR1 and CDR2: SGHAT and FQNNGV. CDR3 length: 15 residues.

The chain combines TRBV20-1 with TRBJ1-5, with D perhaps matching TRBD1 (5 bases). V lost 6 bases, J lost 7 bases, and 19 bases lay in between. CDR3 length equals 14 residues. CDR1 and CDR2 from the germline V gene are DFQATT and SNEGSKA (reference sequence). The CDR3 DNA sequence: TGCAGTGCAGCCCCGGGGTCCCAGGGCCAGCCCCAGCATTTT. Protein sequence: CSAAPGSQGQPQHF.

The chain combines TRBV20-1 with TRBJ2-1; 10 nucleotides align to TRBD2. Germline CDR1 reads DFQATT; CDR2 reads SNEGSKA (reference sequence). The CDR3 consists of 17 residues. J lost 8 bases, V lost 1 base, and 14 bases had no gene match. Here the CDR3 DNA reads TGCAGTGCTAGAGCTTATTTGCTAGCGGGAGTCCGGGATGAGCAGTTCTTC. Encoded protein: CSARAYLLAGVRDEQFF.

This clonotype was observed a few times. The J gene is TRBJ1-2, the V gene TRBV3-1; unclear D gene. V was trimmed by 0 bases and J by 8 bases, leaving 4 bases between them. Germline V gene lookup returns CDR1 LGHDT and CDR2 YNNKEL (reference sequence). The CDR3 is 11 residues long. In DNA form, the CDR3 reads TGTGCCAGCAGCCAAGAATCCGGCTACACCTTC. Its protein product is CASSQESGYTF.

As for this clonotype: The junction does not match germline at one end; this may be a read error. The V and J genes are TRBV28 and TRBJ1-1, with D possibly TRBD1 on 5 matching bases. Germline CDR1 reads MDHEN; CDR2 reads SYDVKM. CDR3 length equals 17 residues. CDR3 region: CACRTWGTGGRNTEAFF. The CDR3 DNA reads as TGTGCCTGCAGAACGTGGGGGACGGGAGGACGGAACACTGAAGCTTTCTTT.

This clonotype appeared many times. V is TRBV20-1 and J is TRBJ2-1, with D unclear. The CDR3 loop spans 15 amino acids. Deletions cut 6 bases from V and 0 bases from J, with 15 bases between. CDR1 is DFQATT, CDR2 SNEGSKA, per germline (reference sequence). The CDR3 DNA is TGCAGTGCCAATGTCGAAGAGAACTCCTACAATGAGCAGTTCTTC. Its protein is CSANVEENSYNEQFF.

This clonotype was observed a handful of times. This chain joins TRBV12-5 and TRBJ1-1, with D uncertain. The V end lost 7 bases, the J end lost 1 base, and 7 bases lay between the germline ends. The length of the CDR3 is 12 residues. CDR1 is LGHNT, CDR2 FRNRAP, per germline. CDR3 in DNA: TGTGCTAGTGCCCTTGGGAACACTGAAGCTTTCTTT. Translation: CASALGNTEAFF.

This chain joins TRBV2 and TRBJ1-2; a weak D match, TRBD1 (5 bases). In germline, CDR1 is SNHLY, CDR2 FYNNEI. The CDR3 has 13 residues. V dropped 5 bases and J dropped 8 bases, with 15 bases sitting between them. DNA of the CDR3: TGTGCCAGCAGTCCCTTACAGGCTCCGGGCTACACCTTC. Translation gives CASSPLQAPGYTF.

This clonotype showed up many times. As DNA, the CDR3 is TGTGCCAGCAGCCAAGGAAATGGGGCTGAGTACGAGCAGTACTTC. It translates to CASSQGNGAEYEQYF. The V and J genes are TRBV4-2 and TRBJ2-7, with D tentatively TRBD1 (5 bases). Germline V gene sequence: CDR1 LGHNA, CDR2 YNFKEQ. The CDR3 extends over 15 amino acids. The V end was cut by 1 base, the J end by 4 bases, with 14 bases between.

This clonotype was observed a few times. The chain couples TRBV7-3 to TRBJ1-1, with D unclear. Deletions cut 2 bases from V and 4 bases from J, with 14 bases between. The germline V gene has CDR1 SGHTA and CDR2 FQGTGA. The CDR3 loop spans 15 amino acids. CDR3: CASSLGGRGVTEAFF. DNA for the CDR3: TGTGCCAGCAGCTTAGGTGGGCGTGGGGTCACTGAAGCTTTCTTT.

This clonotype was observed a few times. V usage is TRBV6-5 and J usage is TRBJ2-3; possibly TRBD1 for D (6 bases). Per the germline V gene, CDR1 is MNHEY and CDR2 is SVGAGI. This CDR3 region has 17 residues. V lost 2 bases to trimming and J lost 2 bases, with 17 bases between them. The CDR3 sequence is CASSYRVIQGSTDTQYF. CDR3 in DNA: TGTGCCAGCAGTTACCGAGTAATCCAGGGGTCCACAGATACGCAGTATTTT.

This clonotype was observed a few times. V gene TRBV28 combines with J gene TRBJ2-3; maybe TRBD2 (7 bases). This CDR3 contains 16 residues. Germline V lookup: CDR1 MDHEN, CDR2 SYDVKM. Trimming took 5 bases from V and 3 from J, leaving 18 bases between them. The CDR3 sequence is CASSPPRGALTDTQYF. CDR3 in DNA: TGTGCCAGCAGTCCTCCCCGGGGGGCGCTTACAGATACGCAGTATTTT.

In the case of this clonotype: A much bigger clone sits one base away, suggesting this may be a read error. This chain uses TRBV12-3 or TRBV12-4 with TRBJ2-3, with D hard to call. The CDR3 loop spans 16 amino acids. V shed 6 bases and J shed 0 bases, with 16 bases lying between them. CDR3 residues: CASSSDDKPSTDTQYF. The CDR3 DNA reads as TGTGCCAGCAGCTCCGACGACAAGCCTAGCACAGATACGCAGTATTTT.

The gene calls are TRBV29-1 and TRBJ2-3; 9 bases agree with TRBD2. J gave up 5 bases and V 1 base, and 7 bases lay outside the gene matches. Germline-derived CDR1 and CDR2 are SQVTM and ANQGSEA. There are 15 residues in the CDR3. The CDR3 coding sequence is TGCAGCGTTGAAGGGTCTAGCGGGGTGGGAGATACGCAGTATTTT. This codes for CSVEGSSGVGDTQYF.

This clonotype was observed at least ten times. J is TRBJ2-1 and V is TRBV20-1; D is unclear. Trimming removed 1 base from V and 6 bases from J, with 16 bases in between. This CDR3 has 15 amino acids. In germline, CDR1 is DFQATT, CDR2 SNEGSKA (reference sequence). This chain's CDR3 is CSARVAKTPLNEQFF. CDR3 DNA sequence: TGCAGTGCTAGAGTTGCGAAAACCCCTCTCAATGAGCAGTTCTTC.

This clonotype has ten or more counts. V usage is TRBV7-2 and J usage is TRBJ2-3; D is ambiguous. CDR1 SGHTA and CDR2 FQGNSA come from the germline V gene. There are 14 residues in the CDR3. V was trimmed by 3 bases and J by 1 base, leaving 8 bases between them. CDR3 residues: CASSFAFGTDTQYF. The CDR3, as DNA: TGTGCCAGCAGCTTCGCGTTTGGCACAGATACGCAGTATTTT.

The chain carries TRBV20-1 and TRBJ2-3; D might be TRBD2 (5 bases). The germline V gene encodes CDR1 DFQATT and CDR2 SNEGSKA (reference sequence). Trimming shortened V by 0 bases and J by 5 bases, and 9 bases separated the two germline ends. The CDR3 totals 13 residues. In DNA form, the CDR3 reads TGCAGTGCTAGAGAGCGGGTAGAAGATACGCAGTATTTT. It encodes CSARERVEDTQYF.

The V and J genes are TRBV29-1 and TRBJ2-3, with unresolved D. CDR3 length: 11 amino acids. V gave up 8 bases and J gave up 3 bases, with 9 bases separating them. Per germline, CDR1 SQVTM and CDR2 ANQGSEA. The CDR3 bases are TGCAGCATCCGACAAACAGATACGCAGTATTTT. Encoded protein: CSIRQTDTQYF.

About this clonotype: A much larger clonotype is one base distant, so this may be a read error. The genes are TRBV12-3 or TRBV12-4 and TRBJ2-1, with a tentative D call TRBD1 (6 bases). The CDR3 length is 13 residues. CDR3 loop: CVSSFDRYNEQFF. The DNA for the CDR3 is TGTGTCAGCAGTTTCGACAGGTACAATGAGCAGTTCTTC.

The gene calls are TRBV20-1 and TRBJ2-1; D unresolved. CDR3 length: 11 residues. Germline lookup yields CDR1 DFQATT and CDR2 SNEGSKA (reference sequence). Trimming took off 1 base at V and 12 bases at J, with 10 bases between the two ends. The chain's CDR3 is CSARVGYGQFF. In DNA form, the CDR3 reads TGCAGTGCTAGAGTAGGCTATGGGCAGTTCTTC.

This clonotype was recorded many times. V usage is TRBV20-1 and J usage is TRBJ2-6; 15 bases align to TRBD2. CDR1 is DFQATT and CDR2 is SNEGSKA in the germline V gene (reference sequence). This CDR3 region has 19 residues. The ends lost 3 bases at V and 4 bases at J; junction bases unmatched: 10. The CDR3 region has the DNA TGCAGTGCTAGGGCACCCGGGACTAGCGGGGGGACAGGGGCCAACGTCCTGACTTTC. Its protein is CSARAPGTSGGTGANVLTF.

This clonotype was seen more than once but under ten times. The chain combines TRBV2 with TRBJ2-3, with D possibly being TRBD1 (5 bases). The V end lost 4 bases, the J end lost 0 bases, and 11 bases lay between the germline ends. The germline V gene has CDR1 SNHLY and CDR2 FYNNEI. The CDR3 has 15 amino acids. The chain's CDR3 is CASSGLTESTDTQYF. The CDR3, as DNA: TGTGCCAGCAGTGGGCTGACAGAAAGCACAGATACGCAGTATTTT.

The chain combines TRBV10-2 with TRBJ2-1; 9 bases agree with TRBD2. V gave up 5 bases and J gave up 0 bases; unmatched junction bases: 5. The CDR3 loop spans 16 amino acids. Germline CDR1 is WSHSY and CDR2 is SAAADI. The CDR3 reads CASSPTSGFSYNEQFF. CDR3 coding DNA: TGCGCCAGCAGTCCCACTAGCGGGTTCTCCTACAATGAGCAGTTCTTC.

The chain's CDR3 is CASSLGPEFADSPLHF. CDR3 in DNA: TGTGCCAGCAGCTTAGGCCCCGAATTCGCTGATTCACCCCTCCACTTT. The chain carries TRBV7-2 and TRBJ1-6; no firm D call. Deletions cut 1 base from V and 8 bases from J, with 15 bases between. CDR3 length: 16 amino acids. From germline, CDR1 is SGHTA and CDR2 FQGNSA.

This chain joins TRBV7-6 and TRBJ2-7; D is tentatively TRBD1 or TRBD2 (6 bases each). This CDR3 comprises 15 residues. Trimming pared 1 base from V and 5 bases from J, leaving 15 bases between. CDR1 SGHVS and CDR2 FNYEAQ come from the germline V gene. The CDR3 here is CASSLGSSRGDEQYF. CDR3 DNA sequence: TGTGCCAGCAGCTTAGGGAGTTCGAGGGGGGACGAGCAGTACTTC.

The chain employs TRBV20-1 and TRBJ2-1; 8 bases map to TRBD1. Germline-derived CDR1 and CDR2 are DFQATT and SNEGSKA (reference sequence). V was clipped by 3 bases and J by 7 bases; unmatched bases: 11. The CDR3 length is 15 residues. CDR3 in DNA: TGCAGTGCTAGGGCCTTTCTACAGGGGGGTAATGAGCAGTTCTTC. This codes for CSARAFLQGGNEQFF.